This is a list of T cell receptor beta chains from one sample in a study of CD4 T cells in lung cancer. The repertoire was sequenced with immunoSEQ multiplex PCR; TCRdb's copy has only in-frame clones and lacks some. Of around 11,000 clones in the sample, around 66% were seen once. The sequencing sample was made of normal lung tissue taken away from the tumor. The source is a man in his 60s with non-small cell lung cancer. Both conserved end residues are part of each CDR3. A D gene is named only where the DNA matches it firmly. For some rows the clone size is stated as once, few or many, or as a class when expanded; others skip it.

J	V	size	D	CDR3	DNA
TRBJ1-1	TRBV30	-	TRBD1	CACQTGPIEAFF	TGTGCCTGCCAGACAGGGCCGATCGAAGCTTTCTTT
TRBJ2-2	TRBV11-2	-	-	CASSLSLGGYTGELFF	TGTGCCAGCAGCTTAAGCTTAGGAGGGTACACCGGGGAGCTGTTTTTT
TRBJ1-2	TRBV6-1	-	TRBD1	CASSETGGPNYGYTF	TGTGCCAGCAGTGAGACAGGGGGTCCTAACTATGGCTACACCTTC
TRBJ2-5	TRBV10-1	once	-	CASSEEPRGETQYF	TGCGCCAGCAGTGAGGAACCCAGGGGAGAGACCCAGTACTTC
TRBJ1-1	TRBV28	once	-	CASSSGRGNTEAFF	TGTGCCAGCAGTTCGGGGCGGGGGAACACTGAAGCTTTCTTT
TRBJ1-1	TRBV18	-	-	CASSPQGLSTEAFF	TGTGCCAGCTCACCCCAGGGGCTAAGCACTGAAGCTTTCTTT
TRBJ1-4	TRBV7-9	once	TRBD1	CASSRDRGTGEKLFF	TGTGCCAGCAGCCGCGACAGGGGGACAGGTGAAAAACTGTTTTTT
TRBJ2-2	TRBV4-2	-	-	CASSQASAHTGELFF	TGTGCCAGCAGCCAAGCCAGCGCCCACACCGGGGAGCTGTTTTTT
TRBJ2-3	TRBV7-9	-	TRBD2	CASSPSGDTQYF	TGTGCCAGCAGCCCTAGCGGGGATACGCAGTATTTT
TRBJ2-7	TRBV7-6	-	-	CASTSTPASASSYEQYF	TGTGCCAGCACCTCGACCCCGGCTAGCGCGAGCTCCTACGAGCAGTACTTC
TRBJ2-1	TRBV2	-	TRBD2	CASKGAGERNEQFF	TGTGCCAGCAAAGGGGCGGGAGAGAGGAATGAGCAGTTCTTC
TRBJ2-3	TRBV6-5	-	-	CASSYKGTDTQYF	TGTGCCAGCAGTTACAAGGGGACAGATACGCAGTATTTT
TRBJ2-1	TRBV11-2	-	TRBD2	CASSRRTSGLYNEQFF	TGTGCCAGCAGCCGTAGGACTAGCGGACTTTACAATGAGCAGTTCTTC
TRBJ1-2	TRBV21-1	-	-	CASSKVGTGRSTF	TGTGCCAGCAGCAAAGTTGGGACAGGCCGATCCACCTTC
TRBJ2-5	TRBV30	-	-	CAWRREETQYF	TGTGCCTGGAGGCGAGAGGAGACCCAGTACTTC
TRBJ2-1	TRBV10-3	-	TRBD2	CAIRALAGENNEQFF	TGTGCCATCAGGGCCCTAGCGGGAGAAAACAATGAGCAGTTCTTC
TRBJ1-2	TRBV14	-	-	CASSQVRSYGYTF	TGTGCCAGCAGCCAAGTTAGGAGCTATGGATACACCTTC
TRBJ1-2	TRBV5-5	-	-	CASSFGSLYGYTF	TGTGCCAGCAGCTTCGGGAGTCTCTATGGCTACACCTTC
TRBJ2-2	TRBV7-9	-	-	CASSLDGLELFF	TGTGCCAGCAGCTTAGACGGGTTAGAGCTGTTTTTT
TRBJ2-2	TRBV11-1	-	TRBD1	CASSERQGRTGELFF	TGTGCCAGCAGCGAAAGACAGGGTCGGACCGGGGAGCTGTTTTTT
TRBJ2-5	TRBV5-4	-	TRBD1	CASSSTGGETQYF	TGTGCCAGCAGCTCAACAGGGGGAGAGACCCAGTACTTC
TRBJ2-4	TRBV28	-	-	CASRSGIENIQYF	TGTGCCAGCAGATCAGGGATCGAAAACATTCAGTACTTC
TRBJ2-2	TRBV14	few	-	CASSPYRNTGELFF	TGTGCCAGCAGCCCCTACAGGAACACCGGGGAGCTGTTTTTT
TRBJ2-3	TRBV5-4	-	TRBD2	CASSRSGSADTQYF	TGTGCCAGCAGCCGTAGCGGGAGCGCAGATACGCAGTATTTT
TRBJ1-4	TRBV28	-	-	CASSLWRTGGREKLFF	TGTGCCAGCAGTTTATGGCGAACAGGCGGACGGGAAAAACTGTTTTTT
TRBJ2-3	TRBV5-1	-	TRBD2	CATYEGSGGPSTQYF	TGCGCCACCTACGAAGGTAGCGGGGGCCCGAGTACGCAGTATTTT
TRBJ2-7	TRBV6-5	-	TRBD2	CASSSRTSGRHEQYF	TGTGCCAGCAGTTCAAGGACTAGCGGGAGACACGAGCAGTACTTC
TRBJ2-3	TRBV7-9	once	TRBD1	CASSRRSRTGQDTQYF	TGTGCCAGCAGCCGACGGTCCAGGACAGGGCAAGATACGCAGTATTTT
TRBJ2-5	TRBV6-5	-	TRBD2	CASSYRLAGAETQYF	TGTGCCAGCAGTTACCGACTAGCGGGGGCGGAGACCCAGTACTTC
TRBJ2-1	TRBV11-2	once	TRBD1	CASSQWTGSNEQFF	TGTGCCAGCAGCCAATGGACAGGGTCCAATGAGCAGTTCTTC
TRBJ2-3	TRBV6-4	-	TRBD2	CASSDAGEGSDTQYF	TGTGCCAGCAGTGACGCGGGAGAGGGTTCAGATACGCAGTATTTT
TRBJ2-3	TRBV4-1	-	-	CASSPSPSTDTQYF	TGCGCCAGCAGCCCTTCCCCTAGCACAGATACGCAGTATTTT
TRBJ1-2	TRBV5-1	-	TRBD1	CASSLGQGSNYGYTF	TGCGCCAGCAGCCTGGGACAGGGATCTAACTATGGCTACACCTTC
TRBJ1-5	TRBV7-2	-	-	CASSLEYNQPQHF	TGTGCCAGCAGCTTAGAATACAATCAGCCCCAGCATTTT
TRBJ2-2	TRBV4-1	-	-	CASSQLTGELFF	TGCGCCAGCAGCCAATTAACCGGGGAGCTGTTTTTT
TRBJ2-7	TRBV5-5	once	-	CASSLDSPEQYF	TGTGCCAGCAGCTTGGACAGTCCCGAGCAGTACTTC
TRBJ1-5	TRBV10-1	-	-	CASSERGSRRLRFSNQPQHF	TGCGCCAGCAGTGAGAGGGGTTCGAGGCGGCTTCGCTTTAGCAATCAGCCCCAGCATTTT
TRBJ2-7	TRBV5-1	few	TRBD1	CASLPGQGAYEQYF	TGCGCCAGCCTGCCGGGACAGGGGGCCTACGAGCAGTACTTC
TRBJ2-4	TRBV2	-	-	CASGGRGNIQYF	TGTGCCAGCGGCGGTCGTGGCAACATTCAGTACTTC
TRBJ2-5	TRBV7-9	-	TRBD2	CASSGYQETQYF	TGTGCTTCTAGCGGGTACCAAGAGACCCAGTACTTC
TRBJ2-3	TRBV7-3	-	-	CASSFTRNTDTQYF	TGTGCCAGCAGCTTTACTAGGAACACAGATACGCAGTATTTT
TRBJ2-7	TRBV19	once	-	CASSDGGGPYEQYF	TGTGCCAGTAGTGATGGGGGAGGACCCTACGAGCAGTACTTC
TRBJ1-5	TRBV2	-	-	CASSVGLESNQPQHF	TGTGCCAGCAGTGTGGGACTAGAGAGCAATCAGCCCCAGCATTTT
TRBJ2-2	TRBV7-9	-	TRBD1	CATQGAGATGELFF	TGTGCCACCCAGGGGGCAGGGGCCACCGGGGAGCTGTTTTTT
TRBJ2-5	TRBV6-5	-	-	CAISEVSPGTQYF	TGTGCCATCAGTGAGGTTAGCCCGGGGACCCAGTACTTC
TRBJ1-2	TRBV5-1	-	-	CASSRKTGGDYGYTF	TGCGCCAGCAGCCGAAAGACAGGAGGTGATTATGGCTACACCTTC
TRBJ1-1	TRBV19	-	-	CASRVTDMNTEAFF	TGTGCCAGTAGGGTCACAGACATGAACACTGAAGCTTTCTTT
TRBJ1-2	TRBV6-6	-	TRBD1	CASSFGQEGYTF	TGTGCCAGCAGTTTTGGACAGGAAGGCTACACCTTC
TRBJ2-1	TRBV7-6	-	-	CASTNGVIYNEQFF	TGTGCCAGCACCAACGGGGTAATCTACAATGAGCAGTTCTTC
TRBJ1-1	TRBV10-3	once	-	CAISESGGGLNTEAFF	TGTGCCATCAGTGAGTCTGGTGGAGGGCTGAACACTGAAGCTTTCTTT
TRBJ1-2	TRBV19	many	-	CASRPDTVYGYTF	TGTGCCAGTAGACCGGACACTGTCTATGGCTACACCTTC